A selection of T cell receptor beta chains follows, all from one sample in a study of cytomegalovirus exposure and HLA in healthy donors. Using immunoSEQ multiplex PCR, the repertoire was profiled, and TCRdb retains in-frame clones only, with some absent. Here the sample spans about 150,000 clones, around 84% being singletons. Sequences were obtained from PBMCs. These receptors were taken from a human donor in good health. Each CDR3 is given with its conserved first and last residue. The D gene is left open where the match is weak. Clone sizes are given selectively: once, few, many, or a class where the clone is expanded.

clone size,D gene,J gene,V gene,CDR3 DNA,CDR3 protein
once,TRBD1,TRBJ2-6,TRBV5-1,TGCGCCAGCAGCCACGTCTCCGGGGACAGAAGCCCCCGTGGGGCCAACGTCCTGACTTTC,CASSHVSGDRSPRGANVLTF
.,TRBD1,TRBJ1-5,TRBV18,TGTGCCAGCTCACCACCGGGACAGGGGAATCAGCCCCAGCATTTT,CASSPPGQGNQPQHF
.,.,TRBJ2-1,TRBV2,TGTGCCAGCAGGGACAGTTCGAACAATGAGCAGTTCTTC,CASRDSSNNEQFF
.,.,TRBJ1-1,TRBV27,TGTGCCAGCAGTGCCACGGACATTGTGAACACTGAAGCTTTCTTT,CASSATDIVNTEAFF
.,TRBD1,TRBJ1-5,TRBV5-1,TGCGCCAGCAGCTTGAACACAGGGGGCAATCAGCCCCAGCATTTT,CASSLNTGGNQPQHF
.,.,TRBJ2-7,TRBV7-3,TGTGCCAGCAGCTTATTCGCGTTAGACTTCAACTCCTACGAGCAGTACTTC,CASSLFALDFNSYEQYF
.,TRBD2,TRBJ2-5,TRBV25-1,TGTGCCAGCAGTGATATCGGTAGCGGCGGGGGGTATGAAGAGACCCAGTACTTC,CASSDIGSGGGYEETQYF
.,.,TRBJ2-5,TRBV18,TGTGCCAGCTCACAGGACTTCTCGCCCCTCCAAGAGACCCAGTACTTC,CASSQDFSPLQETQYF
.,TRBD2,TRBJ2-1,TRBV11-3,TGTGCCAGCAGCTTAGATAGCGGGGTGTACAATGAGCAGTTCTTC,CASSLDSGVYNEQFF
.,TRBD2,TRBJ2-2,TRBV5-1,TGCGCCAGCAGCTTGACTAGCGGGAGTGCCGGGGAGCTGTTTTTT,CASSLTSGSAGELFF
.,.,TRBJ1-1,TRBV28,TGTGCCAGCGGCCAGGGTTCTCCAAAGGAAGCTTTCTTT,CASGQGSPKEAFF
.,TRBD1,TRBJ1-5,TRBV27,TGTGCCAGCAGTAGCTTATCGACAGGGCGGCAGCCCCAGCATTTT,CASSSLSTGRQPQHF
.,.,TRBJ1-1,TRBV11-2,TGTGCCAGCAGCTTAGGGGGCAGTAACACTGAAGCTTTCTTT,CASSLGGSNTEAFF
.,TRBD1,TRBJ2-7,TRBV2,TGTGCCAGCAGTCCACAGGGGATCCACGAGCAGTACTTC,CASSPQGIHEQYF
once,.,TRBJ1-1,TRBV6-1,TGTGCCAGCATGGGAGGTCTGAACACTGAAGCTTTCTTT,CASMGGLNTEAFF
.,.,TRBJ1-2,TRBV9,TGTGCCAGCAGCGTAGGAGGGGGGGCGATCGGCTATGGCTACACCTTC,CASSVGGGAIGYGYTF
.,.,TRBJ2-1,TRBV19,TGTGCCAGTAGCCGACTAGGAACCTACAATGAGCAGTTCTTC,CASSRLGTYNEQFF
once,.,TRBJ2-5,TRBV7-9,TGTGCCAGCAGCTTAGGCAGGGCGACTCCAGAGACCCAGTACTTC,CASSLGRATPETQYF
.,TRBD1,TRBJ2-4,TRBV7-8,TGTGCCAGCAGCTTTAGTGGACAGGGCCAAAACATTCAGTACTTC,CASSFSGQGQNIQYF
.,TRBD2,TRBJ2-1,TRBV19,TGTGCCAGTAGTTCAAGAGCTAGCGGGAGGTCCCGTAATCCCCATGAGCAGTTCTTC,CASSSRASGRSRNPHEQFF
.,.,TRBJ1-4,TRBV4-3,TGCGCCAGCAGAAGAAATACAGGGATTGGTGAAAAACTGTTTTTT,CASRRNTGIGEKLFF
.,.,TRBJ1-1,TRBV7-9,TGTGCCAGCAGCTTCGTATCCTTAATGAACACTGAAGCTTTCTTT,CASSFVSLMNTEAFF
.,TRBD1,TRBJ1-2,TRBV5-4,TGTGCCAGCGTTGGGAGTCCGGGACAGTCTGACTATGGCTACACCTTC,CASVGSPGQSDYGYTF
.,.,TRBJ1-4,TRBV2,TGTGCCAGCAGTGAATTCGGTCTGTCTAATGAAAAACTGTTTTTT,CASSEFGLSNEKLFF
.,.,TRBJ2-3,TRBV13,TGTGCCAGCACCTTCCCTGCAGATACGCAGTATTTT,CASTFPADTQYF
few,TRBD2,TRBJ2-3,TRBV19,TGTGCCAGTAGTATAGGGGCTAGCGGGAACACAGATACGCAGTATTTT,CASSIGASGNTDTQYF
.,.,TRBJ1-2,TRBV6-1,TGTGCCAGCAGTGAAACAGGGTTGCGGGGCTACACCTTC,CASSETGLRGYTF
.,.,TRBJ1-5,TRBV6-6,TGTGCCAGCGGCGGGGGCTTCGGCAATCAGCCCCAGCATTTT,CASGGGFGNQPQHF
.,.,TRBJ1-2,TRBV7-8,TGTGCCAGCAGCCCCGCCAGGGAATCTGGCTACACCTTC,CASSPARESGYTF
few,.,TRBJ1-2,TRBV5-1,TGCGCCAGCGCGAAAACTGGATCCAGGGACTATGGCTACACCTTC,CASAKTGSRDYGYTF
.,TRBD1,TRBJ2-1,TRBV27,TGTGCCAGCAGGTCCGGACAGGGCTCCTACAATGAGCAGTTCTTC,CASRSGQGSYNEQFF
.,TRBD1,TRBJ2-5,TRBV29-1,TGCAGCGTTGGATCCGGGACAGGGGGCCGGGAGACCCAGTACTTC,CSVGSGTGGRETQYF
.,.,TRBJ1-6,TRBV5-4,TGTGCCAGCAGTACCGATGGTAGCTCCTATAATTCACCCCTCCACTTT,CASSTDGSSYNSPLHF
.,TRBD2,TRBJ2-3,TRBV4-3,TGCGCCAGCAGCCAAGAGTTGACTAGCGGGGGATCTAGCACAGATACGCAGTATTTT,CASSQELTSGGSSTDTQYF
once,TRBD1,TRBJ1-1,TRBV18,TGTGCCAGCTCACCACGGGACAGGGCTGAAGCTTTCTTT,CASSPRDRAEAFF
few,.,TRBJ2-2,TRBV30,TGTGCCTGGAGATTATTCGTCAGGGACACCGGGGAGCTGTTTTTT,CAWRLFVRDTGELFF
.,TRBD2,TRBJ2-3,TRBV7-8,TGTGCCAGCAGGACCGGGACTAGCGGAAACACAGATACGCAGTATTTT,CASRTGTSGNTDTQYF
.,TRBD1,TRBJ1-5,TRBV18,TGTGCCAGCTCACCCGGACAGGGGGATCAGCCCCAGCATTTT,CASSPGQGDQPQHF
.,.,TRBJ2-7,TRBV6-6,TGTGCCAGCAGTTACTTAGGACAGATTTACGAGCAGTACTTC,CASSYLGQIYEQYF
.,TRBD2,TRBJ2-5,TRBV9,TGTGCCAGCAGCGTAGGTCTAGCGGGAGGGAAAGAGACCCAGTACTTC,CASSVGLAGGKETQYF
.,.,TRBJ2-7,TRBV5-1,TGCGCCAGCAGTACAGGGAGCTCCTACGAGCAGTACTTC,CASSTGSSYEQYF
.,.,TRBJ2-1,TRBV25-1,TGTGCCAGCAGTGAATTAGACGGGAAAAGAGGGGAGCAGTTCTTC,CASSELDGKRGEQFF
.,TRBD1,TRBJ1-1,TRBV15,TGTGCCACCAGCAGGACAGGGGGGACTGAAGCTTTCTTT,CATSRTGGTEAFF
.,TRBD2,TRBJ2-2,TRBV30,TGTGCCTGGGCCCTTCCTAGCGGGGCGGACACCGGGGAGCTGTTTTTT,CAWALPSGADTGELFF
.,.,TRBJ1-2,TRBV28,TGTGCCAGCCTCTCGGGTTCTTGGTATGGCTACACCTTC,CASLSGSWYGYTF
.,TRBD1,TRBJ1-4,TRBV27,TGTGCCAGCAGTTTATTAGGGACAGGGAATGAAAAACTGTTTTTT,CASSLLGTGNEKLFF
.,.,TRBJ1-1,TRBV28,TGTGCCAGCACCAACTCTAAGTGGGGGGACTTGAACACTGAAGCTTTCTTT,CASTNSKWGDLNTEAFF
once,TRBD1,TRBJ2-3,TRBV9,TGTGCCAGCAGTGAAACGGACAGGGGGCTTAGCACAGATACGCAGTATTTT,CASSETDRGLSTDTQYF
.,.,TRBJ2-1,TRBV9,TGTGCCAGCAGCGTCGGCCCCACTAGCTACAATGAGCAGTTCTTC,CASSVGPTSYNEQFF
.,.,TRBJ2-2,TRBV27,TGTGCCAGCAGTACCTACAGGGTTGTTTGGACCGGGGAGCTGTTTTTT,CASSTYRVVWTGELFF
.,TRBD1,TRBJ2-6,TRBV28,TGTGCCAGCAGAAAGGACAGGGCTGGGGCCAACGTCCTGACTTTC,CASRKDRAGANVLTF
.,.,TRBJ1-1,TRBV5-1,TGCGCCAGCAGCGCCGAGACCGGGTCCGTAGCATCTGAAGCTTTCTTT,CASSAETGSVASEAFF
.,TRBD2,TRBJ2-1,TRBV7-3,TGTGCCAGCAGCCCTACGCCGGGACTACACTTCAATGAGCAGTTCTTC,CASSPTPGLHFNEQFF
once,.,TRBJ2-3,TRBV7-3,TGTGCCAGCAGCTTATCCTCACAGAGCACAGATACGCAGTATTTT,CASSLSSQSTDTQYF
.,TRBD2,TRBJ2-1,TRBV25-1,TGTGCCAGCAGTGGAGTAAAGCGGGGGATATCCTACAATGAGCAGTTCTTC,CASSGVKRGISYNEQFF